This TCR beta chain emerged from a study of coeliac disease. Across the whole study: Without high-resolution HLA typing, biased TRBV7-2 usage was queried.

CDR1 is SNHLY, CDR2 FYNNEI, per germline. The junction had 7 bases not matched to a gene; V was cut back by 2 bases and J by 10 bases. The CDR3 sequence is 14 residues long. Sequencing was performed with immunoSEQ multiplex PCR; in TCRdb, only in-frame clones are kept and a portion is missing. The sample contains roughly 7,000 clones, roughly 60% of which appear only once. Sequenced sample: lamina propria lymphocytes from the gut. The gene calls are TRBV2 and TRBJ1-1; 10 nucleotides line up with TRBD1. The clonotype comes from a woman aged 55-69 years with active celiac disease. This CDR3 is CASSELGQGRPAFF. Written as DNA, the CDR3 is TGTGCCAGCAGTGAATTGGGACAGGGGCGCCCAGCTTTCTTT.